This TCR beta chain was found in a study of beta chain features in type 1 diabetes. Findings and caveats of the study: The study found moderately but significantly shorter TCRB CDR3s in all four CD4+ subsets of Type 1 diabetes patients. cDNA-based sequencing might over-represent cells highly expressing TCR.

As to this clone: What it recognizes is unknown.

CDR3 length: 17 amino acids. V shed 4 bases, J shed 0 bases, and the junction held 8 bases outside the gene matches. From germline, CDR1 is LGHNA and CDR2 YNFKEQ. Every bit of the isolated RNA underwent reverse transcription, so sequencing read expressed TCRB transcripts. Clones were sequenced by immunoSEQ multiplex PCR, and TCRdb holds only the in-frame ones, with some missing. The sample consists of some 160,000 clones, about 9% of them appearing once. Blood was drawn once from each donor into heparinised tubes. The draws averaged about 0.12 L. The rearrangement uses TRBV4-2 and TRBJ2-3, with 9 positions matching TRBD2. The TCR sequence derives from a young woman with type 1 diabetes. The sample taken for sequencing was central memory CD4+ T cells from blood. The CDR3 DNA is TGTGCCAGCAGCCCACTAGCGGGTTCTACTAGCACAGATACGCAGTATTTT. This encodes CASSPLAGSTSTDTQYF.